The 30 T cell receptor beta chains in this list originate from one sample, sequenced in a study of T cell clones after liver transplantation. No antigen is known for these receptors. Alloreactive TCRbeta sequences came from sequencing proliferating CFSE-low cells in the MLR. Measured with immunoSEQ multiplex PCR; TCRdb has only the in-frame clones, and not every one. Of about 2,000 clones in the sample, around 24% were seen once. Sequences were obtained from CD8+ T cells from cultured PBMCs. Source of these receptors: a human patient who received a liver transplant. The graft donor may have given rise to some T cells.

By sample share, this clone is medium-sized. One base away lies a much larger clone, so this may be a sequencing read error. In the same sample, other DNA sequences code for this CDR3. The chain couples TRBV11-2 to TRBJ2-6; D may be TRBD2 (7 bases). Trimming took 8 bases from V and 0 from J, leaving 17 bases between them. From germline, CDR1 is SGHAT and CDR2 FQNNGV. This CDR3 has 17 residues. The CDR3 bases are TGTGCCAGCGGGGGGGGCCAGGTTATCTCTGGGGCCAACGTCCTGACTTTC. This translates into CASGGGQVISGANVLTF.

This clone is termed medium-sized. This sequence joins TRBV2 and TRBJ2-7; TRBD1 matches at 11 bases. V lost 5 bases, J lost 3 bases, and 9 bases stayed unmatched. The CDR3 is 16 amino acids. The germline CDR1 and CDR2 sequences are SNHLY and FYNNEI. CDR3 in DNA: TGTGCCAGCAGTCCGATAACCGGGACAGGGGGCTACGAGCAGTACTTC. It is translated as CASSPITGTGGYEQYF.

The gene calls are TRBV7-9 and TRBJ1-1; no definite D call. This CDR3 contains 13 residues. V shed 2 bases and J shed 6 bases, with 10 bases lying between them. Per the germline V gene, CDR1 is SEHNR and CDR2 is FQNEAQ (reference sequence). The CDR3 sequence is CASSLTSVPEAFF. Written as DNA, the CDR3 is TGTGCCAGCAGCTTAACTAGTGTCCCTGAAGCTTTCTTT.

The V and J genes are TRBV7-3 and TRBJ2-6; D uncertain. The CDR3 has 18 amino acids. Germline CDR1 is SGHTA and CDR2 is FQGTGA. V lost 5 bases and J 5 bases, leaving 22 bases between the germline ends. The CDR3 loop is CASSTGSRLQSRANVLTF. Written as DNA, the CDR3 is TGTGCCAGCAGCACTGGATCACGCTTACAAAGTCGGGCCAACGTCCTGACTTTC.

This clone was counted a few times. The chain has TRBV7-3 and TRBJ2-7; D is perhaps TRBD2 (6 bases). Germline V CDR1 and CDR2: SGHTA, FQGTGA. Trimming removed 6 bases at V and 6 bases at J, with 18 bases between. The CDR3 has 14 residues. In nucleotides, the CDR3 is TGTGCCAGCAGTTTTTTCCGGGACTCTCTCGAGCAGTACTTC. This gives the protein CASSFFRDSLEQYF.

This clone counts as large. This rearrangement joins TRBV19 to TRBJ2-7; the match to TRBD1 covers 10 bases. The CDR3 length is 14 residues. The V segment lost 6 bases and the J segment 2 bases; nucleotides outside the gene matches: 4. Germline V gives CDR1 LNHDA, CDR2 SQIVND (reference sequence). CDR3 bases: TGTGCCAGTAGCCCCGGGACAGGGGCCTACGAGCAGTACTTC. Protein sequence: CASSPGTGAYEQYF.

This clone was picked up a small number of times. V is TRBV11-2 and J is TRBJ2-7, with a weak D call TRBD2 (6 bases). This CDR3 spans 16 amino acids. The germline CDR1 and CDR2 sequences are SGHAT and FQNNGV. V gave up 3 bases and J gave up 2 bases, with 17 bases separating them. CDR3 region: CASSLEGGTDTYEQYF. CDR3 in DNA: TGTGCCAGCAGCTTGGAAGGAGGGACGGACACCTACGAGCAGTACTTC.

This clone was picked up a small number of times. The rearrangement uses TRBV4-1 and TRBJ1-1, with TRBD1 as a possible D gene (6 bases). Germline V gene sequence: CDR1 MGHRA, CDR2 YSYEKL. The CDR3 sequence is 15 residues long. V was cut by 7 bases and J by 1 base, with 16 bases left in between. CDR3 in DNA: TGCGCCAGCACCTTCTCACAGGGAGGGAACACTGAAGCTTTCTTT. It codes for CASTFSQGGNTEAFF.

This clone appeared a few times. The CDR3 DNA is TGCGCCAGCAGTGAGTCGGCCAGCTCCTACGAGCAGTACTTC. It encodes CASSESASSYEQYF. The V and J genes are TRBV10-1 and TRBJ2-7, with unresolved D. The CDR3 sequence is 14 residues long. In germline, CDR1 is WNHNN, CDR2 SYGVQD (reference sequence). Trimming shortened V by 0 bases and J by 0 bases, and 6 bases separated the two germline ends.

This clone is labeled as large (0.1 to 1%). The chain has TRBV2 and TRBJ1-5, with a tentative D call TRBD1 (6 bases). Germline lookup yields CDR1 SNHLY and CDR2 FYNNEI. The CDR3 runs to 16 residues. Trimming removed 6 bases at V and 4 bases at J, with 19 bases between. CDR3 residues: CASSPHRVDPNQPQHF. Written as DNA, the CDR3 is TGTGCCAGCAGCCCCCACAGGGTGGACCCGAATCAGCCCCAGCATTTT.

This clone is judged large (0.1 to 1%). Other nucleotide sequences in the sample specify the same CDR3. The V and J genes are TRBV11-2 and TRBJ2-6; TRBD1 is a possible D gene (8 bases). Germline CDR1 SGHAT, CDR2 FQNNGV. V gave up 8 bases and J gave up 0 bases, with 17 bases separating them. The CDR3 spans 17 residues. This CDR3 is CASGGGQVISGANVLTF. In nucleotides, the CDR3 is TGTGCCAGCGGGGGGGGACAGGTTATCTCTGGGGCCAACGTCCTGACTTTC.

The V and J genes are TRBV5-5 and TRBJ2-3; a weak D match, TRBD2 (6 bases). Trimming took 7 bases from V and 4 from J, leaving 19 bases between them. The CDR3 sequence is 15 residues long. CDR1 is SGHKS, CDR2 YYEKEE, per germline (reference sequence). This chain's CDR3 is CASRELISNSDTQYF. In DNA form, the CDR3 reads TGTGCCAGCCGGGAGTTAATCTCAAACTCAGATACGCAGTATTTT.

CDR3 sequence reads: CASSYTSGSRDEQFF. CDR3 bases: TGTGCCAGCAGCTATACTAGCGGAAGTAGAGATGAGCAGTTCTTC. V gene TRBV7-9 combines with J gene TRBJ2-1, with 8 bases aligning to TRBD2. The germline V gene encodes CDR1 SEHNR and CDR2 FQNEAQ (reference sequence). J gave up 8 bases and V 4 bases, and 10 bases lay outside the gene matches. This CDR3 has 15 residues.

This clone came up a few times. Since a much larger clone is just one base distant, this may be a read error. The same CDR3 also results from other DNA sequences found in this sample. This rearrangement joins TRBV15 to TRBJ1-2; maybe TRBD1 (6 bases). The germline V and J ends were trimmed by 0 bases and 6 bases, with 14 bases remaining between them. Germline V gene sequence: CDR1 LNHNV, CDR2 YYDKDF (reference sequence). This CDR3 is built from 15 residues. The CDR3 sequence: CATSRDLGGGHGYTF. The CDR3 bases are TGTGCCACCAGCAGAGATCTGGGGGGGGGCCATGGCTACACCTTC.

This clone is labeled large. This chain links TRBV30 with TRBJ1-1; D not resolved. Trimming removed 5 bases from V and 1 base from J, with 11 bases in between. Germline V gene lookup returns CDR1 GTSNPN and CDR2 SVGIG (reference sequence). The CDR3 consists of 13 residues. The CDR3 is CAWGVTANTEAFF. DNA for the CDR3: TGTGCCTGGGGGGTGACGGCGAACACTGAAGCTTTCTTT.

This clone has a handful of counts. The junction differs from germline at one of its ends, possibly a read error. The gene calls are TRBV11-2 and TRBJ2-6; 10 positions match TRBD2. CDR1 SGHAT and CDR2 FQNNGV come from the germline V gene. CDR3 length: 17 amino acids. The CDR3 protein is CPSGGAPVISGANVLTF. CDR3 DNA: TGTCCCAGCGGGGGGGCACCGGTTATCTCTGGGGCCAACGTCCTGACTTTC.

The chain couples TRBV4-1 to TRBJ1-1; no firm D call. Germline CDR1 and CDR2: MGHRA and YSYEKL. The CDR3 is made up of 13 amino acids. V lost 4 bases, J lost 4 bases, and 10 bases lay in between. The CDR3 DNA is TGCGCCAGCAGCCCCGGACCCTTCACTGAAGCTTTCTTT. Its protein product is CASSPGPFTEAFF.

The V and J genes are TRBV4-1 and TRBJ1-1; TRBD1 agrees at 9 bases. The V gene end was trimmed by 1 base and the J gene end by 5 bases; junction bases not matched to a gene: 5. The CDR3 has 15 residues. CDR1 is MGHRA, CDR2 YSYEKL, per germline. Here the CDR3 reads CASSQGPGQGTEAFF. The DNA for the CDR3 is TGCGCCAGCAGCCAAGGTCCCGGACAGGGGACTGAAGCTTTCTTT.

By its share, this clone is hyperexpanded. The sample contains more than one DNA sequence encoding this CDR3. CDR3 loop: CASGAYEQYF. In DNA, the CDR3 is TGTGCCAGCGGGGCCTACGAGCAGTACTTC. The chain combines TRBV2 with TRBJ2-7; D is unclear. This CDR3 is 10 amino acids long. Trimming pared 8 bases from V and 2 bases from J, leaving 4 bases between. From germline, CDR1 is SNHLY and CDR2 FYNNEI. Filled out from reference TRBV2 and TRBJ2-7, the complete variable domain reads EPEVTQTPSHQVTQMGQEVILRCVPISNHLYFYWYRQILGQKVEFLVSFYNNEISEKSEIFDDQFSVERPDGSNFTLKIRSTKLEDSAMYFCASGAYEQYFGPGTRLTVT.

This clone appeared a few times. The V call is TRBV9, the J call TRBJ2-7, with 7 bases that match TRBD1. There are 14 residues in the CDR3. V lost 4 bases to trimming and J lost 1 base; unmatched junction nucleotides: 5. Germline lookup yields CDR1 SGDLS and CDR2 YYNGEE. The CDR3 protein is CASSPQTGSYEQYF. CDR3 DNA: TGTGCCAGCAGCCCCCAGACAGGGTCCTACGAGCAGTACTTC.

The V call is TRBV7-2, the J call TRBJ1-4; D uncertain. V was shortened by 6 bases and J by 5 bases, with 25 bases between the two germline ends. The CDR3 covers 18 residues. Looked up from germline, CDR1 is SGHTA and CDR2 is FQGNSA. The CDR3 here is CASSESSCPLVDNEKLFF. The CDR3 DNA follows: TGTGCCAGCAGTGAATCTTCGTGTCCTCTAGTCGACAATGAAAAACTGTTTTTT.

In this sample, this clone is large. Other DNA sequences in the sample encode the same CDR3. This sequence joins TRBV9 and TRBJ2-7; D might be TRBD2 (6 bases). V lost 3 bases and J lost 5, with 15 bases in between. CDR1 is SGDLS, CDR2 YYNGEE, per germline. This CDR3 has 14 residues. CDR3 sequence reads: CASSESGRWDEQYF. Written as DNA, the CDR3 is TGTGCCAGCAGCGAAAGTGGGAGGTGGGACGAGCAGTACTTC.

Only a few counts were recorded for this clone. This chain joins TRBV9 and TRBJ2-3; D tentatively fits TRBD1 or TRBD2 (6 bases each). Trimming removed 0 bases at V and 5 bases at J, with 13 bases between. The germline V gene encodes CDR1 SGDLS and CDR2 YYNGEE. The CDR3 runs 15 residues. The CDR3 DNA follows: TGTGCCAGCAGCGTAGTTGGGGGGCTCGGAGATACGCAGTATTTT. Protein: CASSVVGGLGDTQYF.

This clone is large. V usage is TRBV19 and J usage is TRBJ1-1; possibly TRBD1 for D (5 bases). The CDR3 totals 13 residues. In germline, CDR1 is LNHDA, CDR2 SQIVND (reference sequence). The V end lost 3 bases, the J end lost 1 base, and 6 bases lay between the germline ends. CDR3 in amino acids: CASSIGTNTEAFF. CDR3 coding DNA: TGTGCCAGTAGTATTGGGACGAACACTGAAGCTTTCTTT.

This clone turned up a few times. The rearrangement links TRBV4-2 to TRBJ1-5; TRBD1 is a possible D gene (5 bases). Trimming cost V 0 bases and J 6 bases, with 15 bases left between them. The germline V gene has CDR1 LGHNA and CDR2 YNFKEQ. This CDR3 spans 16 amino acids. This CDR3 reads CASSQEGVGSGQPQHF. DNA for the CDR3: TGTGCCAGCAGCCAAGAGGGGGTGGGCTCCGGTCAGCCCCAGCATTTT.

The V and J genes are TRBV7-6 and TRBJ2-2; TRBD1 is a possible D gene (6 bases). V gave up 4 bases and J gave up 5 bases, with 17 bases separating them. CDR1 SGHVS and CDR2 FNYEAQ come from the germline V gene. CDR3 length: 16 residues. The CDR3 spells CASSWAGRGETGELFF. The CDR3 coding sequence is TGTGCCAGCAGCTGGGCCGGCAGGGGAGAGACCGGGGAGCTGTTTTTT.

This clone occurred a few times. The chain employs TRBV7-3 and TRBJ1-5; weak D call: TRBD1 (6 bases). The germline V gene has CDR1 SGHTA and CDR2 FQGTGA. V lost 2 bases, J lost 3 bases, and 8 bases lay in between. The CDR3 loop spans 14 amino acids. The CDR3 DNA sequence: TGTGCCAGCAGCTTAGCAGGGGCCAATCAGCCCCAGCATTTT. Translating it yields CASSLAGANQPQHF.

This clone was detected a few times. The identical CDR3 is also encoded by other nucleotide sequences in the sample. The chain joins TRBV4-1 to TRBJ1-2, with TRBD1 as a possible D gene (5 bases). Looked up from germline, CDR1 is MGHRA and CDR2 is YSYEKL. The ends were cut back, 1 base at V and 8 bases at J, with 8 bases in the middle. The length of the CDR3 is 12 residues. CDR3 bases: TGCGCCAGCAGCCAAGGCGGGGCGGGCTACACCTTC. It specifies CASSQGGAGYTF.

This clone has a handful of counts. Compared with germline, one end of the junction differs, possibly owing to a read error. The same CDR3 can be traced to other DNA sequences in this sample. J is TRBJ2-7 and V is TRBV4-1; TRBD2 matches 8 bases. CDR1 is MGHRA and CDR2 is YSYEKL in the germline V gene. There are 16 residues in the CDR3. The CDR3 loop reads CASSQEASGRRWEQYF. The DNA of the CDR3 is TGTGCCAGCAGCCAAGAGGCAAGCGGGAGAAGGTGGGAGCAGTACTTC.

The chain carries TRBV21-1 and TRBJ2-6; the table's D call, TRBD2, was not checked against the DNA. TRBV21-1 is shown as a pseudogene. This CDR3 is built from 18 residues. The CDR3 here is CASSHSIATTSRANVLTF. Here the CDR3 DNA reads TGTGCCAGCAGCCACTCGATAGCTACAACAAGTCGGGCCAACGTCCTGACTTTC.